This entry features one T cell receptor beta chain sequence. The antigen is unknown. The data belong to a study of cytomegalovirus exposure and HLA in healthy donors. Findings and limits, study-wide: A later analysis reportedly found that, within productive TCRs, an Asian-associated ancestry cluster had fewer N-insertions than the mean observed across the roughly 700 donors. Later analysis identified several of the most significant clusters that appeared linked to common viral pathogens.

V was clipped by 7 bases and J by 10 bases, with 13 bases between them. CDR1 KGHSH and CDR2 LQKENI come from the germline V gene. The CDR3 is 11 amino acids. PCR was performed using 60 Vbeta and 13 Jbeta primers. The method was immunoSEQ multiplex PCR; TCRdb's version includes in-frame clones alone and lacks a portion of them. Here the sample spans some 140,000 clones, roughly four fifths being singletons. The material sequenced was PBMCs. The chain couples TRBV18 to TRBJ1-1; tentative D call: TRBD1 (5 bases). The source of this sequence is a woman in her thirties or forties in good health and CMV-seronegative. The CDR3 spells CASYGGGSAFF. The CDR3, as DNA: TGTGCCAGCTATGGCGGGGGTTCAGCTTTCTTT.